The rows below give T cell receptor beta chains drawn from one sample of a study of blood T cell repertoires in COVID-19. TCRdb keeps only in-frame clones here, not all; method: immunoSEQ multiplex PCR. The sample contains 50,000 to 65,000 clones, 85% to 90% of which appear only once. Sequenced input: peripheral blood. The source of these receptors is a man in his forties or fifties with active COVID-19. The CDR3 runs from the conserved cysteine through the conserved F or W. D genes are given only for firm matches. Clone size is given for some rows only: seen once, a few or many times, or a class if the clone is expanded.

>TRBV7-2|TRBD1|15|-|TRBJ1-2
TGTGCCAGCAGCTTAGCAGGACAGGGCGTCTATGGCTACACCTTC
CASSLAGQGVYGYTF
>TRBV10-1|-|11|-|TRBJ1-1
TGCGCCAGCAGTGCAGGGACTGAAGCTTTCTTT
CASSAGTEAFF
>TRBV5-1|-|16|-|TRBJ1-4
TGCGCCAGCAGCTTGGTGGGGGCAGATTCTAATGAAAAACTGTTTTTT
CASSLVGADSNEKLFF
>TRBV14|TRBD1|17|once|TRBJ1-1
TGTGCCAGCAGCCAAGCCCGACAGGGGAAGATGAACACTGAAGCTTTCTTT
CASSQARQGKMNTEAFF
>TRBV18|TRBD1|17|-|TRBJ1-3
TGTGCCAGCTCACCCTCTTTGACAGGGGGCTCTGGAAACACCATATATTTT
CASSPSLTGGSGNTIYF
>TRBV27|TRBD1|15|-|TRBJ2-7
TGTGCCAGCAGTTTTCGGGACAGGGGGCCCTACGAGCAGTACTTC
CASSFRDRGPYEQYF
>TRBV12-3/TRBV12-4|-|12|few|TRBJ2-1
TGTGCCAGCAGTAGACTCGTTAATGAGCAGTTCTTC
CASSRLVNEQFF
>TRBV19|TRBD2|15|-|TRBJ2-1
TGTGCCAGTAGTGGCGGGACTGCGGGAGATGATGAGCAGTTCTTC
CASSGGTAGDDEQFF
>TRBV6-5|-|14|-|TRBJ1-5
TGTGCCAGCAGACCCGGGGGAAGGGATCAGCCCCAGCATTTT
CASRPGGRDQPQHF
>TRBV24-1|TRBD1|18|-|TRBJ2-6
TGTGCCACCAGTGAGGCCGGGACAGGGGTTCATGGGGCCAACGTCCTGACTTTC
CATSEAGTGVHGANVLTF
>TRBV9|TRBD2|18|-|TRBJ2-1
TGTGCCAGCAGCGTAGTGGGTTCGTGGCTAGCGGGGTACAATGAGCAGTTCTTC
CASSVVGSWLAGYNEQFF
>TRBV4-2|-|15|-|TRBJ1-4
TGTGCCAGCAGCCAGAAGCGGTTTGGGGATGAAAAACTGTTTTTT
CASSQKRFGDEKLFF
>TRBV4-3|TRBD1|15|-|TRBJ1-6
TGCGCCAGCAGCCAAGATCAACAGGGGAATTCACCCCTCCACTTT
CASSQDQQGNSPLHF
>TRBV4-1|-|18|-|TRBJ2-1
TGCGCCAGCAGCCAAGATTCGGGAGCGGCCCCCAGGTGGGATGAGCAGTTCTTC
CASSQDSGAAPRWDEQFF
>TRBV10-3|-|18|-|TRBJ2-6
TGTGCCATCAGTGAGTCGATCAGGGCCGGGTCTGGGGCCAACGTCCTGACTTTC
CAISESIRAGSGANVLTF
>TRBV6-2/TRBV6-3|-|14|-|TRBJ2-5
TGTGCCAGCAGTTACACGGGGTTAAGAGAGACCCAGTACTTC
CASSYTGLRETQYF
>TRBV27|-|16|-|TRBJ2-1
TGTGCCAGCAGTTTCTTTAGACTAGAGAGGAGGGATGAGCAGTTCTTC
CASSFFRLERRDEQFF
>TRBV11-3|TRBD2|17|-|TRBJ2-1
TGTGCCAGCAGCTTAGATGGGCTAGCGGGGTCCTACAATGAGCAGTTCTTC
CASSLDGLAGSYNEQFF
>TRBV6-1|-|14|-|TRBJ2-7
TGTGCCAGCAGTGAAGCTCCCGGGACACCCGAGCAGTACTTC
CASSEAPGTPEQYF
>TRBV7-2|TRBD1|14|-|TRBJ1-1
TGTGCCAGCAGCTTAGTCTCGGGACAGAATGAAGCTTTCTTT
CASSLVSGQNEAFF
>TRBV2|-|15|many|TRBJ1-6
TGTGCCAGCCAAATCCTACGGTCCTATAATTCACCCCTCCACTTT
CASQILRSYNSPLHF
>TRBV10-2|TRBD2|16|-|TRBJ2-1
TGCGCCAGCAGTGACAACAGCGGGACCTCCTACAATGAGCAGTTCTTC
CASSDNSGTSYNEQFF
>TRBV6-2/TRBV6-3|TRBD2|15|few|TRBJ2-5
TGTGCCAGCAGTTACTCCACTAGCGGGAGTGAGACCCAGTACTTC
CASSYSTSGSETQYF
>TRBV5-1|TRBD1|14|-|TRBJ2-5
TGCGCCAGCAGCTTGGACTCAGACAGGGGGACCCAGTACTTC
CASSLDSDRGTQYF
>TRBV19|-|18|once|TRBJ2-3
TGTGCCAGTAGTATCCGCGGGGGCGGGGGCCTTAGCACAGATACGCAGTATTTT
CASSIRGGGGLSTDTQYF
>TRBV19|-|15|-|TRBJ2-2
TGTGCCAGTAGGACAGTCGGGCTACGTACCGGGGAGCTGTTTTTT
CASRTVGLRTGELFF
>TRBV6-5|-|11|-|TRBJ1-1
TGTGCCAGCAGTACAACCATTGAAGCTTTCTTT
CASSTTIEAFF
>TRBV15|-|15|once|TRBJ2-7
TGTGCCACCAGCGGCCAGGGGCGGGCCACCTACGAGCAGTACTTC
CATSGQGRATYEQYF
>TRBV5-1|-|16|few|TRBJ2-5
TGCGCCAGCAGCCCCAGCCCACTAGGGATCCAAGAGACCCAGTACTTC
CASSPSPLGIQETQYF
>TRBV5-4|-|12|-|TRBJ2-5
TGTGCCAGCAGCGTCCGGGAAGAGACCCAGTACTTC
CASSVREETQYF
>TRBV5-1|TRBD1|17|-|TRBJ2-2
TGCGCCAGCAGCATCGGGACAGGGGGAGGGAACACCGGGGAGCTGTTTTTT
CASSIGTGGGNTGELFF
>TRBV19|-|14|-|TRBJ2-1
TGTGCCAGTAGTCGTCTAGCCCTAGACAATGAGCAGTTCTTC
CASSRLALDNEQFF
>TRBV18|TRBD1|15|-|TRBJ1-2
TGTGCCAGCTCACGCCAGGGACAGGGTAACTATGGCTACACCTTC
CASSRQGQGNYGYTF
>TRBV10-2|-|19|-|TRBJ2-1
TGCGCCAGCAGTGAGTTACCGTCGTTAGGCGGGGAAAAGGGGAATGAGCAGTTCTTC
CASSELPSLGGEKGNEQFF
>TRBV28|-|14|-|TRBJ2-1
TGTGCCAGCAGTTTTGGTCGACAGTTCAATGAGCAGTTCTTC
CASSFGRQFNEQFF
>TRBV3-1/TRBV3-2|-|15|-|TRBJ1-2
TGTGCCAGCAGCCAAGGCAGGGGTCACGAAAGGGGCTACACCTTC
CASSQGRGHERGYTF